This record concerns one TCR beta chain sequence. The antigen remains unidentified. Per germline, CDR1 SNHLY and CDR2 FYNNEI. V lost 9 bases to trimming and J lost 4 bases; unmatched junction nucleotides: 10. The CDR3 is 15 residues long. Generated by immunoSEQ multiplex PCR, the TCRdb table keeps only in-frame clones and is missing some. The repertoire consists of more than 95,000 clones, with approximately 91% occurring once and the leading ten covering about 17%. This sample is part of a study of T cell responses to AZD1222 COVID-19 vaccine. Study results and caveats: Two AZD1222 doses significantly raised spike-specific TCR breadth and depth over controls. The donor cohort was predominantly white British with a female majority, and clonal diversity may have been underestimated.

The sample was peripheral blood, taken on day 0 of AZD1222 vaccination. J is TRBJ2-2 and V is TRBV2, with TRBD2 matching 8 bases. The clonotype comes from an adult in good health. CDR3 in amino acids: CASIGGAAGTGELFF. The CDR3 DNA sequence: TGTGCCAGTATCGGGGGGGCCGCGGGCACCGGGGAGCTGTTTTTT.